Shown below are 20 T cell receptor beta chains from a single sample sequenced in a study of blood T cells in healthy people across ages. A sample-barcoded 5' primer and a J-beta primer mix were used in a second PCR of about 7 to 12 cycles. MiXCR was run by TCRdb on the 5' RACE reads, yielding one entry per CDR3 protein. This sample yields 700,000 to 950,000 distinct CDR3 sequences, of which more than 40% are seen a single time; 20% to 25% belongs to the top ten. The sample was blood. These TCRs come from a woman aged 55-69 years in good health.

The chain uses TRBV27 and TRBJ1-2, with D unresolved. The CDR3 sequence is 12 residues long. V lost 7 bases and J lost 4, with 10 bases in between. Germline V lookup: CDR1 MNHEY, CDR2 SMNVEV (reference sequence). DNA of the CDR3: TGTGCCAGCAAGGACGGATTCTATGGCTACACCTTC. Its translation: CASKDGFYGYTF.

The V gene is TRBV30, the J gene TRBJ1-2, with 9 nucleotides matching TRBD1. CDR3 length: 13 residues. V was clipped by 4 bases and J by 4 bases; unmatched bases: 4. Germline V CDR1 and CDR2: GTSNPN, SVGIG (reference sequence). The CDR3 region has the DNA TGTGCCTGGAACAGGGGGCGCGTCTATGGCTACACCTTC. This gives the protein CAWNRGRVYGYTF.

The DNA for the CDR3 is TGCGCCAGCAGCTTGGGGACAGGGGTGAACACTGAAGCTTTCTTT. It yields the protein CASSLGTGVNTEAFF. This chain links TRBV5-1 with TRBJ1-1; 9 bases are a match to TRBD1. The CDR3 runs 15 residues. Germline V gene sequence: CDR1 SGHRS, CDR2 YFSETQ. The V and J ends lost 0 bases and 0 bases, in that order; junction bases with no gene match: 0.

The sample holds a few counts of this clonotype. The J gene is TRBJ2-1, the V gene TRBV11-3; 8 bases match TRBD2. Germline V gives CDR1 SGHNT, CDR2 YENEEA. J lost 4 bases, V lost 1 base, and 12 bases had no gene match. This CDR3 comprises 18 residues. The CDR3 reads CASSLGGWGGGSYNEQFF. For the CDR3, the DNA is TGTGCCAGCAGCTTAGGGGGATGGGGCGGGGGGTCATACAATGAGCAGTTCTTC. Drawing the rest from reference TRBV11-3 and TRBJ2-1, the complete variable domain is EAGVVQSPRYKIIEKKQPVAFWCNPISGHNTLYWYLQNLGQGPELLIRYENEEAVDDSQLPKDRFSAERLKGVDSTLKIQPAELGDSAVYLCASSLGGWGGGSYNEQFFGPGTRLTVL.

A remark on this clonotype: This may be a read error: a much more frequent sequence differs by one nucleotide. The J gene is TRBJ2-7, the V gene TRBV28; D remains ambiguous. CDR3 length: 12 amino acids. Germline CDR1 and CDR2: MDHEN and SYDVKM. Trimming cost V 5 bases and J 7 bases, with 12 bases left between them. For the CDR3, the DNA is TGTGCCAGCAGTGCCCTTTTGGGTGAGCAGTACTTC. It codes for CASSALLGEQYF.

This clonotype appeared many times. The rearrangement uses TRBV18 and TRBJ2-5; D may be TRBD1 (7 bases). The CDR3 loop spans 12 amino acids. Trimming stripped 8 bases from V and 5 bases from J, with 12 bases between. The V gene's germline CDR1 is KGHSH and CDR2 LQKENI. The CDR3 region has the DNA TGTGCCAGCAGCCCAGGGGGGGAGACCCAGTACTTC. Its protein product is CASSPGGETQYF.

The chain recombines TRBV20-1 with TRBJ2-5; D unresolved. This CDR3 region has 13 residues. Germline V lookup: CDR1 DFQATT, CDR2 SNEGSKA (reference sequence). Trimming removed 0 bases at V and 1 base at J, with 6 bases between. The CDR3 loop reads CSARDRIQETQYF. As DNA, the CDR3 is TGCAGTGCTAGAGACAGGATCCAAGAGACCCAGTACTTC.

Concerning this clonotype itself: The junction departs from germline at one end; a sequencing error may be responsible. V usage is TRBV9 and J usage is TRBJ2-4; no definite D call. Judging by the DNA end, TRBJ2-7 fits better; the J call may be wrong. Germline CDR1 reads SGDLS; CDR2 reads YYNGEE. CDR3 length equals 13 residues. The CDR3 DNA follows: TGTGCCAGCAGCGTAGGCGGCTCCCACGAGCAGTACTTC. Translation: CASSVGGSHEQYF.

This chain connects TRBV7-7 to TRBJ2-3, with D unresolved. The CDR3 has 15 amino acids. V was pared by 1 base and J by 3 bases, with 11 bases between. Germline CDR1 and CDR2: SSHAT and FNYEAQ (reference sequence). CDR3 residues: CASSLGSDRTDTQYF. CDR3 bases: TGTGCCAGCAGCTTAGGGTCAGACCGTACAGATACGCAGTATTTT.

This clonotype occurred a few times. The chain links TRBV28 to TRBJ2-3; D might be TRBD1 (5 bases). Germline CDR1 reads MDHEN; CDR2 reads SYDVKM. The CDR3 totals 14 residues. V lost 4 bases and J lost 3, with 11 bases in between. Here the CDR3 reads CASSSPQGTDTQYF. The DNA of the CDR3 is TGTGCCAGCAGTTCGCCCCAGGGAACAGATACGCAGTATTTT.

Concerning this clonotype itself: One junction end does not reproduce the germline sequence, and a read error may be involved. The rearrangement uses TRBV27 and TRBJ2-1; D assignment may be TRBD1 or TRBD2 (5 bases each). Germline-derived CDR1 and CDR2 are MNHEY and SMNVEV (reference sequence). CDR3 length: 16 amino acids. The CDR3 nucleotides are TGTGCCAGCAGTCCCAGGGCGGCGGGCACCTACAATGGGCAGTTCTTC. The encoded protein is CASSPRAAGTYNGQFF.

The chain recombines TRBV2 with TRBJ2-1; D may be TRBD1 (6 bases). Per the germline V gene, CDR1 is SNHLY and CDR2 is FYNNEI. Deletions cut 6 bases from V and 2 bases from J, with 11 bases between. This CDR3 is 14 amino acids long. CDR3 sequence (DNA): TGTGCCAGCAGGGCACAGGGTGCCTACAATGAGCAGTTCTTC. Its translation: CASRAQGAYNEQFF.

V is TRBV3-1 and J is TRBJ2-3; D is ambiguous. Germline CDR1 is LGHDT and CDR2 is YNNKEL (reference sequence). The CDR3 has 15 residues. V was shortened by 4 bases and J by 0 bases, with 11 bases between the two germline ends. This CDR3 reads CASSRDVGSTDTQYF. The CDR3 coding sequence is TGTGCCAGCAGCCGAGATGTTGGAAGCACAGATACGCAGTATTTT.

With regard to this clonotype: One end of the junction fails to match germline, which may point to a read error. This sequence joins TRBV9 and TRBJ2-1; D perhaps matches TRBD2 (6 bases). The CDR3 spans 18 residues. CDR1 and CDR2 from the germline V gene are SGDLS and YYNGEE. The CDR3 reads CASGVSRGFDEAYNEQFF. In DNA form, the CDR3 reads TGTGCCAGCGGCGTAAGTCGGGGGTTCGACGAGGCCTACAATGAGCAGTTCTTC.

This clonotype was counted only a few times. The chain has TRBV11-2 and TRBJ2-1; 9 bases are shared with TRBD2. Germline V gene lookup returns CDR1 SGHAT and CDR2 FQNNGV. The ends lost 1 base at V and 5 bases at J; junction bases unmatched: 12. The CDR3 spans 18 residues. The CDR3 DNA sequence: TGTGCCAGCAGCTTAGGGTTTCTTGGCGGGGGGGAACACAATGAGCAGTTCTTC. Its translation is CASSLGFLGGGEHNEQFF.

This clonotype was seen a handful of times. The chain is built from TRBV6-2 or TRBV6-3 and TRBJ2-3; D may be TRBD1 (5 bases). Germline CDR1 is MNHEY and CDR2 is SVGEGT. Between the trimmed V and J ends, which lost 5 bases and 5 bases, there was a span of 11 bases. The CDR3 is 13 amino acids. The CDR3 DNA reads TGTGCCAGCAGTCCCAGGGCTAAAGATACGCAGTATTTT. Encoded protein: CASSPRAKDTQYF.

Remarks on this clonotype: A much more abundant neighbour one base away suggests this may be a read error. The chain uses TRBV10-2 and TRBJ2-7, with D unclear. From germline, CDR1 is WSHSY and CDR2 SAAADI. The ends were cut back, 6 bases at V and 5 bases at J, with 14 bases in the middle. This CDR3 comprises 13 residues. The CDR3 nucleotides read TGCGCCAGCAGATCTTCTGGGTGCAACGAGCAGTACTTC. As protein: CASRSSGCNEQYF.

J is TRBJ1-2 and V is TRBV28; D possibly corresponds to TRBD1 (5 bases). CDR3 length: 14 amino acids. Trimming removed 3 bases at V and 6 bases at J, with 14 bases between. Germline CDR1 reads MDHEN; CDR2 reads SYDVKM. This CDR3 reads CASSFLSGTNGYTF. CDR3 sequence (DNA): TGTGCCAGCAGTTTTTTGTCGGGGACTAATGGCTACACCTTC.

The V call is TRBV6-1, the J call TRBJ2-3, with a tentative D call TRBD1 (5 bases). V shed 6 bases and J shed 3 bases, with 16 bases lying between them. The CDR3 spans 15 residues. CDR1 and CDR2 from the germline V gene are MNHNS and SASEGT. DNA for the CDR3: TGTGCCAGCAGGGACCTGGGCAGGGAAACAGATACGCAGTATTTT. Its protein product is CASRDLGRETDTQYF.

For this clonotype: Possible read error: a much larger clone is one base away. CDR3 amino acids: CASTLPGANVLTF. CDR3 in DNA: TGTGCCAGCACCCTCCCTGGGGCCAACGTCCTGACTTTC. The genes are TRBV5-5 and TRBJ2-6, with unresolved D. The germline gives CDR1 SGHKS, CDR2 YYEKEE (reference sequence). The CDR3 runs to 13 residues. V lost 6 bases and J lost 2, with 6 bases in between.